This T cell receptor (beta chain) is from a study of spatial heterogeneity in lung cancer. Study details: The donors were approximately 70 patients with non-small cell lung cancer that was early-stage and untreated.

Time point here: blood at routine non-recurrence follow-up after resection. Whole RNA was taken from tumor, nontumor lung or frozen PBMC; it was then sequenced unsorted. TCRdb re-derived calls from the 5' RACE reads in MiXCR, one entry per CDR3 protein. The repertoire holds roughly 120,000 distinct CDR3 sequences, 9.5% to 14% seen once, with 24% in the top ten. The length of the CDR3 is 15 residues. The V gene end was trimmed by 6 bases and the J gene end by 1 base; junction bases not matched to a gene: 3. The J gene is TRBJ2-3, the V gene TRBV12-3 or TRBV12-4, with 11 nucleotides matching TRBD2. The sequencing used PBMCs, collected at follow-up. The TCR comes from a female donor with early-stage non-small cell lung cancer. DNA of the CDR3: TGTGCCAGCAGCTCTAGCGGGAGGCGCACAGATACGCAGTATTTT. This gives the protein CASSSSGRRTDTQYF.